Given below is one T cell receptor (beta chain) in context. These data originate in a study of cytomegalovirus exposure and HLA in healthy donors. 13 Jbeta primers and 60 Vbeta primers were used for the PCR. Profiling relied on immunoSEQ multiplex PCR, and the TCRdb table lists in-frame clones only, not all of them. The data include tens of thousands of clones; the top ten clones carry roughly 3.8%. The sample was PBMCs. The sequence was collected from a female donor in good health and CMV-seropositive.

As DNA, the CDR3 is TGTGCCAGTAGTATAGTCTCCGGACAGGGGGACTATGGCTACACCTTC. Translation gives CASSIVSGQGDYGYTF. The gene calls are TRBV19 and TRBJ1-2; 10 nucleotides align to TRBD1. The V gene end was trimmed by 1 base and the J gene end by 3 bases; junction bases not matched to a gene: 5. The germline CDR1 and CDR2 sequences are LNHDA and SQIVND (reference sequence). This CDR3 spans 16 amino acids.